The 29 T cell receptor beta chains in this list originate from one sample, sequenced in a study of OX40 agonist ivuxolimab in advanced cancers. TCRdb's table, derived via immunoSEQ multiplex PCR, lists solely in-frame clones and lacks some. Of fewer than 70,000 clones in the sample, around 80% were seen once. Sequences were derived from CD4+ or CD8+ T cells sorted from blood, sampled in a trial of the OX40 agonist ivuxolimab. Receptor source: an adult with an advanced solid tumor such as melanoma, head and neck, liver or kidney cancer.

The gene calls are TRBV11-2 and TRBJ2-7, with 8 bases that match TRBD1. CDR1 and CDR2 from the germline V gene are SGHAT and FQNNGV. Germline trimming cut 5 bases from V and 3 bases from J; bases unmatched to any gene: 3. The CDR3 runs 13 residues. The CDR3 is CASSTTGGYEQYF. The CDR3 DNA reads TGTGCCAGCAGCACCACAGGGGGCTACGAGCAGTACTTC.

DNA of the CDR3: TGTGCCAGCAGCCTCTCACCGGTAAACAATGAGCAGTTCTTC. Protein sequence: CASSLSPVNNEQFF. The chain couples TRBV7-9 to TRBJ2-1; D remains ambiguous. In germline, CDR1 is SEHNR, CDR2 FQNEAQ (reference sequence). CDR3 length: 14 residues. V was clipped by 5 bases and J by 5 bases, with 13 bases between them.

The CDR3 DNA sequence: TGTGCCATCAGTGACGTTGGGGTCGGGCCAGATACGCAGTATTTT. Translation: CAISDVGVGPDTQYF. The V gene is TRBV10-3, the J gene TRBJ2-3; D unresolved. The CDR3 covers 15 residues. V gave up 3 bases and J gave up 4 bases, with 14 bases separating them. Germline V gives CDR1 ENHRY, CDR2 SYGVKD.

The genes are TRBV18 and TRBJ2-3, with 9 bases aligning to TRBD1. Trimming took 4 bases from V and 3 from J; bases not matched to a gene: 5. Germline CDR1 and CDR2: KGHSH and LQKENI. CDR3 length: 15 residues. The CDR3 DNA sequence: TGTGCCAGCTCACGGGACAGGGATCAGACAGATACGCAGTATTTT. It specifies CASSRDRDQTDTQYF.

This clone was counted a single time. The chain combines TRBV7-9 with TRBJ2-5; 7 nucleotides line up with TRBD2. Losses at the gene ends were 2 bases for V and 3 bases for J; bases not matched to a gene: 3. This CDR3 comprises 14 residues. CDR1 is SEHNR, CDR2 FQNEAQ, per germline (reference sequence). The CDR3 reads CASSLRSGEETQYF. CDR3 nucleotides: TGTGCCAGCAGCTTACGAAGCGGGGAAGAGACCCAGTACTTC.

In its sample, this clone is medium-sized. The gene calls are TRBV4-1 and TRBJ1-5; unclear D gene. Deletions cut 3 bases from V and 1 base from J, with 10 bases between. The CDR3 spans 15 residues. Germline V gene data show CDR1 as MGHRA and CDR2 as YSYEKL. In DNA form, the CDR3 reads TGCGCCAGCAGCCAGGGATACAACAGCAATCAGCCCCAGCATTTT. It is translated as CASSQGYNSNQPQHF.

This clone came up a few times. The CDR3 DNA sequence: TGTGCCAGCAGTACCCCTGCGATACTCACAGATACGCAGTATTTT. This sequence encodes CASSTPAILTDTQYF. The V and J genes are TRBV6-6 and TRBJ2-3; D remains ambiguous. Germline CDR1 is MNHNY and CDR2 is SVGAGI (reference sequence). This CDR3 contains 15 residues. V shed 5 bases and J shed 2 bases, with 14 bases lying between them.

This chain uses TRBV11-2 with TRBJ2-3; TRBD2 matches 14 bases. The V segment lost 5 bases and the J segment 2 bases; nucleotides outside the gene matches: 3. Germline values: CDR1 SGHAT, CDR2 FQNNGV. The CDR3 spans 16 residues. The CDR3 spells CASSGTSGSVTDTQYF. CDR3 in DNA: TGTGCCAGCAGCGGGACTAGCGGGAGTGTCACAGATACGCAGTATTTT.

The chain uses TRBV7-2 and TRBJ2-7; D might be TRBD2 (6 bases). Trimming stripped 1 base from V and 7 bases from J, with 17 bases between. This CDR3 has 15 residues. Germline assignment: CDR1 SGHTA and CDR2 FQGNSA. The CDR3 here is CASSLDSGRKREQYF. The DNA for the CDR3 is TGTGCCAGCAGCTTAGATAGCGGACGTAAGAGAGAGCAGTACTTC.

The chain has TRBV15 and TRBJ1-1; D is uncertain. Germline V gene data show CDR1 as LNHNV and CDR2 as YYDKDF (reference sequence). The length of the CDR3 is 14 residues. V shed 5 bases and J shed 1 base, with 11 bases lying between them. This CDR3 reads CATSALTANTEAFF. In DNA form, the CDR3 reads TGTGCCACCAGCGCACTCACAGCGAACACTGAAGCTTTCTTT.

V and J are TRBV7-2 and TRBJ1-2; the D is unclear. V gave up 1 base and J gave up 0 bases, with 6 bases separating them. The germline V gene encodes CDR1 SGHTA and CDR2 FQGNSA. CDR3 length: 14 residues. As DNA, the CDR3 is TGTGCCAGCAGCTTAGGGCGGACTAACTATGGCTACACCTTC. It specifies CASSLGRTNYGYTF. The full variable domain, completed using reference TRBV7-2 and TRBJ1-2, is GAGVSQSPSNKVTEKGKDVELRCDPISGHTALYWYRQSLGQGLEFLIYFQGNSAPDKSGLPSDRFSAERTGGSVSTLTIQRTQQEDSAVYLCASSLGRTNYGYTFGSGTRLTVV.

This clone was detected once. The CDR3 here is CAWTGGRVSPLHF. The CDR3, as DNA: TGTGCCTGGACGGGGGGGAGGGTTTCACCCCTCCACTTT. J is TRBJ1-6 and V is TRBV30, with D possibly TRBD1 on 5 matching bases. The V gene lost 4 bases and the J gene lost 9 bases, with 13 bases spanning the gap. Germline V gene data show CDR1 as GTSNPN and CDR2 as SVGIG (reference sequence). The CDR3 has 13 amino acids.

The chain couples TRBV18 to TRBJ1-1; TRBD1 might be the D (6 bases). This CDR3 has 17 residues. V was clipped by 0 bases and J by 3 bases, with 17 bases between them. Germline loops: CDR1 KGHSH, CDR2 LQKENI. DNA for the CDR3: TGTGCCAGCTCACCACCGATCTGGACAGAAAGGTACACTGAAGCTTTCTTT. Amino acids: CASSPPIWTERYTEAFF.

This chain joins TRBV4-1 and TRBJ1-2; no reliable D call. CDR1 MGHRA and CDR2 YSYEKL come from the germline V gene. This CDR3 is built from 12 residues. Trimming removed 0 bases at V and 3 bases at J, with 2 bases between. As DNA, the CDR3 is TGCGCCAGCAGCCAAGAGGACTATGGCTACACCTTC. It codes for CASSQEDYGYTF.

The chain employs TRBV4-2 and TRBJ2-5, with D tentatively TRBD2 (5 bases). Trimming took off 0 bases at V and 1 base at J, with 6 bases between the two ends. The germline gives CDR1 LGHNA, CDR2 YNFKEQ. CDR3 length equals 14 residues. The CDR3 DNA follows: TGTGCCAGCAGCCAAGAACTAGGCCAAGAGACCCAGTACTTC. Protein: CASSQELGQETQYF.

V and J are TRBV7-2 and TRBJ1-5; D remains unclear. Trimming pared 3 bases from V and 0 bases from J, leaving 9 bases between. This CDR3 spans 15 amino acids. Germline V lookup: CDR1 SGHTA, CDR2 FQGNSA. DNA for the CDR3: TGTGCCAGCAGCTTGTTGGTTGATAGCAATCAGCCCCAGCATTTT. It codes for CASSLLVDSNQPQHF.

This clone was seen only once. V usage is TRBV14 and J usage is TRBJ2-1, with D tentatively TRBD1 or TRBD2 (5 bases each). The CDR3 has 16 residues. Germline V gene lookup returns CDR1 SGHDN and CDR2 FVKESK. Trimming cost V 1 base and J 2 bases, with 12 bases left between them. The chain's CDR3 is CASSQGRDRAYNEQFF. The CDR3 bases are TGTGCCAGCAGCCAAGGCCGGGACCGGGCCTACAATGAGCAGTTCTTC. Complete variable domain (other parts from reference TRBV14 and TRBJ2-1): EAGVTQFPSHSVIEKGQTVTLRCDPISGHDNLYWYRRVMGKEIKFLLHFVKESKQDESGMPNNRFLAERTGGTYSTLKVQPAELEDSGVYFCASSQGRDRAYNEQFFGPGTRLTVL.

This clone has only a few counts. The chain recombines TRBV11-1 with TRBJ2-7; D ambiguous. The V gene lost 0 bases and the J gene lost 3 bases, with 0 bases spanning the gap. The CDR3 covers 11 residues. Germline CDR1 and CDR2: SGHAT and FQDESV (reference sequence). This chain's CDR3 is CASSLAYEQYF. CDR3 coding DNA: TGTGCCAGCAGCTTAGCCTACGAGCAGTACTTC. The variable domain in full, completed from reference TRBV11-1 and TRBJ2-7, reads EAEVAQSPRYKITEKSQAVAFWCDPISGHATLYWYRQILGQGPELLVQFQDESVVDDSQLPKDRFSAERLKGVDSTLKIQPAELGDSAMYLCASSLAYEQYFGPGTRLTVT.

The chain links TRBV7-6 to TRBJ1-2; no reliable D call. Germline V gene lookup returns CDR1 SGHVS and CDR2 FNYEAQ. The V and J ends lost 2 bases and 8 bases respectively, with 15 bases between them. The CDR3 is made up of 14 amino acids. CDR3 region: CASSLNVLDKGYTF. CDR3 nucleotides: TGTGCCAGCAGCTTAAACGTCCTCGACAAAGGCTACACCTTC.

The rearrangement uses TRBV5-1 and TRBJ2-1; no clear D gene. There are 14 residues in the CDR3. The ends were cut back, 6 bases at V and 2 bases at J, with 12 bases in the middle. CDR1 is SGHRS, CDR2 YFSETQ, per germline. CDR3 sequence (DNA): TGCGCCAGCATCCCCGGCGACGCCTACAATGAGCAGTTCTTC. Protein: CASIPGDAYNEQFF.

The CDR3 DNA reads TGCGCCAGCAGCCAAGAGGGCGTCGGCAGTGGCGAGCAGTACTTC. Translated, it gives CASSQEGVGSGEQYF. This chain links TRBV4-1 with TRBJ2-7; D unclear. The CDR3 totals 15 residues. Trimming pared 0 bases from V and 6 bases from J, leaving 15 bases between. Looked up from germline, CDR1 is MGHRA and CDR2 is YSYEKL.

The J gene is TRBJ2-7, the V gene TRBV16; D may be TRBD2 (6 bases). Germline CDR1 and CDR2: KGHSY and FQNENV. Trimming pared 6 bases from V and 6 bases from J, leaving 21 bases between. The CDR3 totals 15 residues. CDR3 DNA: TGTGCCAGCAGAGCCTCTATCGGGGGAAGTGCCGAGCAGTACTTC. Translated, it gives CASRASIGGSAEQYF.

The V gene is TRBV27, the J gene TRBJ2-7; no definite D call. The CDR3 extends over 15 amino acids. Germline V gene lookup returns CDR1 MNHEY and CDR2 SMNVEV (reference sequence). V lost 7 bases and J 4 bases, leaving 20 bases between the germline ends. The CDR3 is CASTLEYSGGYEQYF. In nucleotides, the CDR3 is TGTGCCAGCACCCTCGAGTACTCGGGTGGTTACGAGCAGTACTTC.

The rearrangement joins TRBV30 to TRBJ1-5, with 7 bases fitting TRBD1. Unmatched junction bases numbered 6, after V lost 2 bases and J lost 8 bases. The CDR3 extends over 13 amino acids. Germline V gene data show CDR1 as GTSNPN and CDR2 as SVGIG (reference sequence). The CDR3 sequence is CAWSQGDVKPQHF. CDR3 sequence (DNA): TGTGCCTGGAGTCAGGGGGATGTAAAGCCCCAGCATTTT.

The chain has TRBV14 and TRBJ2-2, with no clear D. CDR1 and CDR2 (germline): SGHDN, FVKESK. V was trimmed by 1 base and J by 6 bases, leaving 18 bases between them. There are 17 residues in the CDR3. The CDR3 here is CASSQGARGPPPGELFF. The CDR3 region has the DNA TGTGCCAGCAGCCAAGGGGCCCGTGGGCCTCCGCCCGGGGAGCTGTTTTTT.

The J gene is TRBJ1-3, the V gene TRBV11-2; D is unresolved. Germline V gene data show CDR1 as SGHAT and CDR2 as FQNNGV. The CDR3 extends over 13 amino acids. Trimming took off 1 base at V and 5 bases at J, with 6 bases between the two ends. The CDR3 DNA sequence: TGTGCCAGCAGCTTAGTCGGCCGAAACACCATATATTTT. The encoded protein is CASSLVGRNTIYF. The full variable domain, its missing parts supplied by reference TRBV11-2 and TRBJ1-3, is EAGVAQSPRYKIIEKRQSVAFWCNPISGHATLYWYQQILGQGPKLLIQFQNNGVVDDSQLPKDRFSAERLKGVDSTLKIQPAKLEDSAVYLCASSLVGRNTIYFGEGSWLTVV.

This clone was counted only a few times. The gene calls are TRBV25-1 and TRBJ2-5; D not certain. V was clipped by 3 bases and J by 3 bases, with 17 bases between them. This CDR3 region has 16 residues. Germline lookup yields CDR1 MGHDK and CDR2 SYGVNS. CDR3 DNA sequence: TGTGCCAGCAGTGATCCCTCTGTCCCGCCCAAAGAGACCCAGTACTTC. Protein: CASSDPSVPPKETQYF.

Only a few counts were recorded for this clone. The V and J genes are TRBV6-5 and TRBJ1-5; D might be TRBD1 (5 bases). The CDR3 is made up of 13 amino acids. Trimming pared 6 bases from V and 9 bases from J, leaving 15 bases between. Germline V gene sequence: CDR1 MNHEY, CDR2 SVGAGI. The CDR3 region is CASSAGTVGPQHF. CDR3 bases: TGTGCCAGCAGCGCTGGGACGGTAGGGCCCCAGCATTTT.

The rearrangement uses TRBV19 and TRBJ1-2; D call uncertain. The CDR3 covers 14 residues. The germline V gene has CDR1 LNHDA and CDR2 SQIVND (reference sequence). Trimming took 4 bases from V and 8 from J, leaving 17 bases between them. The CDR3 DNA sequence: TGTGCCAGTAGTACCCGGACCCTCCGTGGGGGCTACACCTTC. It is translated as CASSTRTLRGGYTF.